Each of the 28 T cell receptor beta chains below was sequenced from the same sample in a study of cytomegalovirus exposure and HLA in healthy donors. PCR primers comprised 60 Vbeta and 13 Jbeta primers. TCRdb's table, derived via immunoSEQ multiplex PCR, lists solely in-frame clones and lacks some. This table has over 130,000 clones, about 80% appearing once. The source material was PBMCs. The receptors here all came from a man aged 35 to 55 in good health and CMV-seronegative.

This clone was seen only a few times. This sequence joins TRBV7-2 and TRBJ2-1; a weak D match, TRBD2 (5 bases). The germline V gene has CDR1 SGHTA and CDR2 FQGNSA. V was clipped by 6 bases and J by 4 bases, with 10 bases between them. This CDR3 has 13 amino acids. CDR3 sequence: CASRPTGYNEQFF. CDR3 nucleotide sequence: TGTGCCAGCAGACCCACGGGGTACAATGAGCAGTTCTTC.

The chain links TRBV29-1 to TRBJ2-7, with D possibly being TRBD1 (6 bases). Trimming took off 5 bases at V and 4 bases at J, with 15 bases between the two ends. CDR1 and CDR2 (germline): SQVTM, ANQGSEA. The CDR3 has 13 amino acids. The CDR3 DNA reads as TGCAGCGTTTCCTGGACAGAGGGATACGAGCAGTACTTC. It encodes CSVSWTEGYEQYF.

The chain combines TRBV15 with TRBJ1-1; D uncertain. The V gene lost 0 bases and the J gene lost 0 bases, with 5 bases spanning the gap. Germline V CDR1 and CDR2: LNHNV, YYDKDF (reference sequence). This CDR3 spans 14 amino acids. CDR3 region: CATSREYLNTEAFF. CDR3 coding DNA: TGTGCCACCAGCAGAGAATATCTGAACACTGAAGCTTTCTTT.

The rearrangement links TRBV5-6 to TRBJ2-2, with D possibly matching TRBD1 (6 bases). Germline assignment: CDR1 SGHDT and CDR2 YYEEEE. The length of the CDR3 is 14 residues. The V gene lost 6 bases and the J gene lost 1 base, with 10 bases spanning the gap. CDR3 DNA sequence: TGTGCCAGCAAAGAGACAGGGAACACCGGGGAGCTGTTTTTT. It encodes CASKETGNTGELFF.

The chain combines TRBV7-8 with TRBJ2-3, with 8 bases aligning to TRBD2. The V and J ends lost 2 bases and 5 bases, in that order; junction bases with no gene match: 6. This CDR3 contains 15 residues. CDR1 is SGHVS and CDR2 is FQNEAQ in the germline V gene. CDR3 in DNA: TGTGCCAGCAGCTTAAGGCGGGGGGTCTTAGATACGCAGTATTTT. Translating gives CASSLRRGVLDTQYF.

This chain uses TRBV28 with TRBJ1-5; TRBD1 matches 7 bases. V gave up 2 bases and J gave up 1 base; unmatched junction bases: 2. Germline-derived CDR1 and CDR2 are MDHEN and SYDVKM. There are 15 residues in the CDR3. CDR3 region: CASSLIGGSNQPQHF. The CDR3 bases are TGTGCCAGCAGTTTAATAGGGGGCAGCAATCAGCCCCAGCATTTT.

The rearrangement joins TRBV27 to TRBJ2-2; 14 bases map to TRBD2. The CDR3 extends over 17 amino acids. The V segment lost 5 bases and the J segment 3 bases; nucleotides outside the gene matches: 5. In germline, CDR1 is MNHEY, CDR2 SMNVEV (reference sequence). The CDR3 sequence: CASSPGTSGSYTGELFF. The CDR3 bases are TGTGCCAGCAGTCCCGGGACTAGCGGGAGTTACACCGGGGAGCTGTTTTTT.

The chain employs TRBV4-2 and TRBJ2-7; D may be TRBD1 (6 bases). In germline, CDR1 is LGHNA, CDR2 YNFKEQ. Trimming removed 1 base at V and 2 bases at J, with 9 bases between. The CDR3 is 14 residues long. The CDR3 region has the DNA TGTGCCAGCAGCCAAGGGCAGGGGACCTACGAGCAGTACTTC. It translates to CASSQGQGTYEQYF.

The chain joins TRBV10-2 to TRBJ1-4; D gene ambiguous. CDR1 WSHSY and CDR2 SAAADI come from the germline V gene. CDR3 length: 14 amino acids. Between the trimmed V and J ends, which lost 7 bases and 4 bases, there was a span of 13 bases. DNA for the CDR3: TGCGCCAGCACCCCACGCGGGGTTAATGAAAAACTGTTTTTT. Translating it yields CASTPRGVNEKLFF.

The chain uses TRBV6-5 and TRBJ2-2; tentatively, D is TRBD2 (6 bases). Germline CDR1 is MNHEY and CDR2 is SVGAGI. Trimming removed 0 bases from V and 5 bases from J, with 13 bases in between. This CDR3 region has 16 residues. CDR3 nucleotide sequence: TGTGCCAGCAGTTACTCGGCGGACGGAGGGACCGGGGAGCTGTTTTTT. Translation gives CASSYSADGGTGELFF.

This clone appeared once. The V gene is TRBV19, the J gene TRBJ1-2; possible D gene TRBD1, 5 bases. The germline V gene has CDR1 LNHDA and CDR2 SQIVND (reference sequence). This CDR3 comprises 14 residues. Trimming left V 5 bases short and J 4 bases short, with 14 bases between. The CDR3 region is CASSSSRGGYGYTF. The CDR3 DNA sequence: TGTGCCAGTAGTTCCTCACGGGGGGGCTATGGCTACACCTTC.

V usage is TRBV13 and J usage is TRBJ2-7; 7 positions agree with TRBD2. The CDR3 is 16 amino acids. Germline trimming cut 1 base from V and 0 bases from J; bases unmatched to any gene: 6. Germline V CDR1 and CDR2: PRHDT, FYEKMQ (reference sequence). The CDR3 region has the DNA TGTGCCAGCAGCTTAGTTCTCCGCGGGAGCTCCTACGAGCAGTACTTC. Translated: CASSLVLRGSSYEQYF.

The chain is built from TRBV11-2 and TRBJ2-1; 7 bases align to TRBD2. CDR3 length: 15 residues. V lost 1 base and J lost 4; bases outside the gene matches: 4. Germline V gene lookup returns CDR1 SGHAT and CDR2 FQNNGV. CDR3 DNA sequence: TGTGCCAGCAGCTTAGGAAGGACTAGTTACAATGAGCAGTTCTTC. Protein sequence: CASSLGRTSYNEQFF.

The chain has TRBV6-1 and TRBJ2-3; 12 bases are a match to TRBD2. V shed 4 bases, J shed 8 bases, and the junction held 7 bases outside the gene matches. Germline assignment: CDR1 MNHNS and CDR2 SASEGT. This CDR3 has 15 residues. CDR3 coding DNA: TGTGCCAGCAGTGGAGGACTAGCGGGACACGGTACGCAGTATTTT. Translating gives CASSGGLAGHGTQYF.

This rearrangement joins TRBV6-1 to TRBJ2-7, with TRBD2 identical over 7 bases. Germline CDR1 is MNHNS and CDR2 is SASEGT. CDR3 size: 14 residues. After removal of 0 bases from V and 2 bases from J, the junction contained 1 base not matched to a gene. CDR3 residues: CASSEAGTTYEQYF. The CDR3 nucleotides read TGTGCCAGCAGTGAAGCCGGGACTACCTACGAGCAGTACTTC.

V usage is TRBV28 and J usage is TRBJ2-3; D perhaps matches TRBD1 (5 bases). The CDR3 totals 15 residues. V was clipped by 5 bases and J by 2 bases, with 14 bases between them. The germline V gene has CDR1 MDHEN and CDR2 SYDVKM. This CDR3 is CASSQTVYDTDTQYF. The CDR3 bases are TGTGCCAGCAGTCAGACAGTTTACGACACAGATACGCAGTATTTT.

The chain couples TRBV11-2 to TRBJ2-1, with 8 nucleotides matching TRBD2. From germline, CDR1 is SGHAT and CDR2 FQNNGV. The length of the CDR3 is 17 residues. Trimming at V came to 5 bases and at J to 0 bases, leaving 9 bases not matched to a gene. CDR3 loop: CASSRSGGLSSYNEQFF. The DNA for the CDR3 is TGTGCCAGCAGCCGAAGCGGGGGACTAAGCTCCTACAATGAGCAGTTCTTC.

Details on this clone: The junction and the germline gene differ at one end; a read error may be behind it. Other DNA sequences from this sample encode an identical CDR3 as well. The V gene is TRBV5-5, the J gene TRBJ2-2, with 7 bases lining up with TRBD2. The CDR3 spans 15 residues. Germline assignment: CDR1 SGHKS and CDR2 YYEKEE (reference sequence). CDR3 loop: CASEWGRVDAGELFF. For the CDR3, the DNA is TGTGCCAGCGAATGGGGGAGGGTTGACGCCGGGGAACTGTTTTTT.

The J gene is TRBJ2-2, the V gene TRBV5-8; TRBD2 matches 13 bases. V lost 1 base, J lost 4 bases, and 7 bases stayed unmatched. The CDR3 sequence is 18 residues long. The V gene's germline CDR1 is SGHTS and CDR2 YDEGEE. CDR3 sequence reads: CASSLLTSGRLSTGELFF. CDR3 DNA sequence: TGTGCCAGCAGCTTGTTGACTAGCGGGAGGTTAAGCACCGGGGAGCTGTTTTTT.

The chain links TRBV6-6 to TRBJ1-6, with D unresolved. This CDR3 is built from 14 residues. CDR1 MNHNY and CDR2 SVGAGI come from the germline V gene (reference sequence). V gave up 3 bases and J gave up 2 bases, with 5 bases separating them. CDR3 nucleotides: TGTGCCAGCAGTTATAGCCCCTATAATTCACCCCTCCACTTT. Its protein product is CASSYSPYNSPLHF.

The chain carries TRBV28 and TRBJ2-7; D unresolved. Trimming removed 3 bases from V and 6 bases from J, with 12 bases in between. Germline-derived CDR1 and CDR2 are MDHEN and SYDVKM. The CDR3 loop spans 13 amino acids. CDR3 sequence: CASSLSSFPEQYF. The CDR3 region has the DNA TGTGCCAGCAGTTTGAGTTCTTTTCCCGAGCAGTACTTC.

The chain joins TRBV4-2 to TRBJ2-3; 9 nucleotides match TRBD2. The CDR3 is 19 residues long. J lost 1 base, V lost 4 bases, and 15 bases had no gene match. Germline V gene lookup returns CDR1 LGHNA and CDR2 YNFKEQ. The CDR3: CASSPRGLAASEGTDTQYF. CDR3 nucleotides: TGTGCCAGCAGCCCAAGGGGACTAGCCGCTTCCGAGGGCACAGATACGCAGTATTTT.

This chain joins TRBV30 and TRBJ2-3, with 11 bases that match TRBD2. The length of the CDR3 is 17 residues. J lost 2 bases, V lost 2 bases, and 9 bases had no gene match. The germline V gene has CDR1 GTSNPN and CDR2 SVGIG (reference sequence). The CDR3 is CAWSLYRLAGTTDTQYF. For the CDR3, the DNA is TGTGCCTGGAGTCTATACCGACTAGCGGGGACCACAGATACGCAGTATTTT.

This clone was observed a single time. The chain uses TRBV5-1 and TRBJ2-1, with TRBD2 as a possible D gene (5 bases). There are 17 residues in the CDR3. Trimming shortened V by 1 base and J by 0 bases, and 14 bases separated the two germline ends. Germline V gene lookup returns CDR1 SGHRS and CDR2 YFSETQ. CDR3 protein: CASSLSGPTSSYNEQFF. The CDR3 DNA sequence: TGCGCCAGCAGCTTGTCGGGCCCCACTAGCTCCTACAATGAGCAGTTCTTC.

This clone was counted a single time. The V and J genes are TRBV5-1 and TRBJ1-1, with 9 positions matching TRBD1. V trimming: 4 bases; J trimming: 4 bases; junction bases outside the gene matches: 8. This CDR3 comprises 15 residues. From germline, CDR1 is SGHRS and CDR2 YFSETQ. The CDR3 DNA is TGCGCCAGCAGCCGGAGTACAGGGGGCAGCACTGAAGCTTTCTTT. As protein: CASSRSTGGSTEAFF.

This clone was seen a single time. V usage is TRBV2 and J usage is TRBJ1-6; a possible D gene is TRBD1 (5 bases). The CDR3 is 15 amino acids. V dropped 3 bases and J dropped 5 bases, with 11 bases sitting between them. CDR1 SNHLY and CDR2 FYNNEI come from the germline V gene. As DNA, the CDR3 is TGTGCCAGCAGTGATAGGGGCAGCGATAATTCACCCCTCCACTTT. This codes for CASSDRGSDNSPLHF.

The V call is TRBV6-1, the J call TRBJ1-4; TRBD1 aligns across 7 bases. This CDR3 has 15 residues. Per the germline V gene, CDR1 is MNHNS and CDR2 is SASEGT. Trimming cost V 5 bases and J 0 bases; bases outside gene matches: 3. The CDR3 reads CASSSTGATNEKLFF. CDR3 coding DNA: TGTGCCAGCAGTTCTACAGGGGCAACTAATGAAAAACTGTTTTTT.

This rearrangement joins TRBV12-5 to TRBJ2-7; 9 nucleotides agree with TRBD2. Germline V gives CDR1 LGHNT, CDR2 FRNRAP. The ends lost 5 bases at V and 2 bases at J; junction bases unmatched: 16. The CDR3 length is 18 residues. The CDR3 nucleotides are TGTGCTAGTGGTCTCGAGGTAGCGGGAGCTGGTTGGGCCTACGAGCAGTACTTC. This encodes CASGLEVAGAGWAYEQYF.